This is a list of T cell receptor beta chains from one sample in a study of shared clonotypes between healthy human individuals. The repertoire was sequenced with immunoSEQ multiplex PCR; TCRdb's copy has only in-frame clones and lacks some. Among about 980,000 clones listed, roughly 72% were seen once. Material for sequencing was memory CD4+ T cells sorted from blood. These receptors all come from a man aged 18-30 years in good health. Each CDR3 is given with its conserved first and last residue. The D gene is left open where the match is weak. The size of a clone is reported for some rows only, either as once, few or many, or as a class for expanded clones.

clone_size j_call d_call v_call cdr3_aa cdr3_nt
. TRBJ2-7 . TRBV10-3 CAISESPGAGRGEQYF TGTGCCATCAGTGAGTCCCCCGGGGCAGGTAGGGGCGAGCAGTACTTC
. TRBJ2-7 . TRBV5-1 CASSPGRAEQYF TGCGCCAGCTCCCCGGGCCGGGCCGAGCAGTACTTC
. TRBJ1-6 TRBD1 TRBV5-6 CASSLSPGGNSPLHF TGTGCCAGCAGCTTGTCGCCAGGGGGGAATTCACCCCTCCACTTT
. TRBJ2-3 TRBD1 TRBV7-2 CASSIRTGRRDTQYF TGTGCCAGCAGCATTCGGACAGGGCGTAGAGATACGCAGTATTTT
. TRBJ1-6 . TRBV27 CASSFGARNSPLHF TGTGCCAGCAGTTTCGGAGCGCGTAATTCACCCCTCCACTTT
. TRBJ2-2 TRBD1 TRBV7-2 CASSRGGVGTGELFF TGTGCCAGCAGTCGAGGGGGCGTCGGCACCGGGGAGCTGTTTTTT
. TRBJ2-2 . TRBV7-2 CASSYLNTGELFF TGTGCCAGCAGCTACCTTAACACCGGGGAGCTGTTTTTT
. TRBJ2-7 . TRBV5-6 CASSLFVTYYEQYF TGTGCCAGCAGCTTGTTCGTGACTTACTACGAGCAGTACTTC
. TRBJ1-4 TRBD1 TRBV5-1 CASAPGDRGNEKLFF TGCGCCAGCGCCCCCGGGGACAGGGGGAATGAAAAACTGTTTTTT
. TRBJ1-5 . TRBV5-1 CASSKRSGEPQHF TGCGCCAGCAGCAAACGGTCAGGGGAGCCCCAGCATTTT
. TRBJ2-7 TRBD1 TRBV7-6 CASSRQGPYEQYF TGTGCCAGCAGTAGACAGGGCCCCTACGAGCAGTACTTC
once TRBJ1-4 . TRBV10-3 CAISEGSANEKLFF TGTGCCATCAGCGAAGGGTCAGCTAATGAAAAACTGTTTTTT
. TRBJ2-7 TRBD2 TRBV30 CAWRPQVAGIYEQYF TGTGCCTGGAGGCCCCAGGTAGCGGGAATCTACGAGCAGTACTTC
. TRBJ1-2 . TRBV6-5 CASGEFGGYTF TGTGCCAGCGGTGAATTCGGTGGCTACACCTTC
once TRBJ2-3 TRBD2 TRBV7-2 CASSPGGGTDTQYF TGTGCCAGCAGCCCTGGGGGGGGCACAGATACGCAGTATTTT
once TRBJ2-3 . TRBV28 CASRTQTGMDTQYF TGTGCCAGCAGAACCCAGACGGGGATGGATACGCAGTATTTT
. TRBJ2-4 . TRBV30 CAWATGKKNIQYF TGTGCCTGGGCGACAGGCAAAAAAAACATTCAGTACTTC
. TRBJ2-1 . TRBV12-5 CASARDIRNEQFF TGTGCTAGCGCCCGAGACATCAGGAATGAGCAGTTCTTC
few TRBJ1-5 . TRBV28 CASSFYQGTQHF TGTGCCAGCAGTTTTTATCAGGGAACACAGCATTTT
once TRBJ2-1 TRBD2 TRBV5-8 CASSPRGLAGKYNEQFF TGTGCCAGCAGCCCCAGGGGACTAGCGGGAAAATACAATGAGCAGTTCTTC
. TRBJ1-1 . TRBV7-9 CASPRGPLNTEAFF TGTGCCAGCCCCCGGGGGCCTCTGAACACTGAAGCTTTCTTT
. TRBJ2-2 TRBD2 TRBV10-1 CASRPGTSGGAFTGELFF TGCGCCAGCAGACCCGGGACTAGCGGGGGAGCTTTCACCGGGGAGCTGTTTTTT
. TRBJ2-7 . TRBV6-6 CATATVSYEQYF TGTGCCACCGCGACAGTCTCCTACGAGCAGTACTTC
. TRBJ2-7 TRBD1 TRBV5-1 CASSTGTAPYEQYF TGCGCCAGCAGCACCGGGACAGCTCCCTACGAGCAGTACTTC
. TRBJ1-2 . TRBV7-9 CASGGDTTNYGYTF TGTGCCAGCGGGGGGGACACTACTAACTATGGCTACACCTTC
. TRBJ2-3 TRBD2 TRBV7-9 CASSAKGPTSGGGGDTQYF TGTGCCAGCAGCGCAAAGGGACCGACTAGCGGGGGAGGCGGAGATACGCAGTATTTT
. TRBJ1-6 . TRBV5-1 CASRPGSGSYNSPLHF TGCGCCAGCAGGCCGGGCTCCGGCTCCTATAATTCACCCCTCCACTTT
. TRBJ2-7 . TRBV2 CASSLGGGLAANYEQYF TGTGCCAGCAGCCTAGGAGGGGGGCTAGCCGCCAACTACGAGCAGTACTTC
few TRBJ1-1 . TRBV29-1 CSVLTPEAFF TGCAGCGTCCTCACCCCTGAAGCTTTCTTT
. TRBJ2-1 . TRBV10-3 CAISEINEQFF TGTGCCATCAGTGAAATCAATGAGCAGTTCTTC
. TRBJ2-2 TRBD1 TRBV10-3 CAISYRGSVAGELFF TGTGCCATCAGTTACAGGGGGTCCGTGGCCGGGGAGCTGTTTTTT
. TRBJ2-3 TRBD2 TRBV5-1 CASSLTPSGTVSDTQYF TGCGCCAGCAGCTTGACGCCTAGCGGGACCGTCTCAGATACGCAGTATTTT
. TRBJ2-3 . TRBV9 CASSPSPGTRSDTQYF TGTGCCAGCAGCCCGAGCCCCGGGACGAGGAGCGATACGCAGTATTTT
. TRBJ2-5 TRBD1 TRBV5-5 CASSPGTGFETQYF TGTGCCAGCAGCCCGGGGACAGGGTTCGAGACCCAGTACTTC
. TRBJ1-2 . TRBV7-2 CASSLGGDYGYTF TGTGCCAGCAGCTTAGGGGGAGACTATGGCTACACCTTC
. TRBJ1-4 . TRBV4-2 CASSQVSGGATNEKLFF TGTGCCAGCAGCCAAGTTAGTGGTGGTGCAACTAATGAAAAACTGTTTTTT
. TRBJ2-2 TRBD1 TRBV2 CASSGQGDTGELFF TGTGCCAGCAGTGGACAGGGGGACACCGGGGAGCTGTTTTTT
. TRBJ1-1 . TRBV18 CASSPLSGGTEAFF TGTGCCAGCTCACCACTGTCCGGGGGCACTGAAGCTTTCTTT
. TRBJ2-7 TRBD1 TRBV2 CASMRDSNYEQYF TGTGCCAGCATGAGGGACAGTAATTACGAGCAGTACTTC
few TRBJ1-1 . TRBV7-3 CASSLTMGSTEAFF TGTGCCAGCAGCTTAACCATGGGGAGCACTGAAGCTTTCTTT
once TRBJ1-5 . TRBV2 CASTGGTGFSQPQHF TGTGCCAGCACGGGGGGAACAGGGTTCTCCCAGCCCCAGCATTTT
many TRBJ2-3 TRBD2 TRBV14 CASSRTSGRARTDTQYF TGTGCCAGCAGCAGGACTAGCGGGAGGGCCCGTACAGATACGCAGTATTTT
. TRBJ1-2 TRBD1 TRBV15 CATSRDRGNYGYTF TGTGCCACCAGCCGGGACAGGGGTAACTATGGCTACACCTTC
. TRBJ2-2 . TRBV6-6 CASSSAGNTGELFF TGTGCCAGCAGTTCGGCAGGGAACACCGGGGAGCTGTTTTTT
. TRBJ1-2 TRBD1 TRBV6-1 CASSERPGTVLVGYGYTF TGTGCCAGCAGTGAAAGGCCCGGGACAGTACTGGTTGGCTATGGCTACACCTTC
once TRBJ2-7 . TRBV14 CASSSTSTYEQYF TGTGCCAGCAGCAGTACTAGTACCTACGAGCAGTACTTC
. TRBJ1-3 . TRBV13 CASSFENSGNTIYF TGTGCCAGCAGCTTTGAGAACTCTGGAAACACCATATATTTT
. TRBJ2-1 . TRBV10-1 CASSESGGPNEQFF TGCGCCAGCAGTGAGTCTGGGGGCCCCAATGAGCAGTTCTTC
. TRBJ1-6 TRBD1 TRBV9 CASSQRQGNSPLHF TGTGCCAGCAGCCAGCGACAGGGAAATTCACCCCTCCACTTT
. TRBJ2-7 . TRBV14 CASSQDTGPNEQYF TGTGCCAGCAGCCAAGATACTGGCCCCAACGAGCAGTACTTC
. TRBJ2-7 . TRBV7-2 CASSHRVGALEQYF TGTGCCAGCAGCCATAGAGTGGGGGCTCTGGAGCAGTACTTC
. TRBJ1-2 . TRBV7-2 CASSLALDRNYGYTF TGTGCCAGCAGCTTAGCGCTAGACAGAAACTATGGCTACACCTTC
once TRBJ1-4 . TRBV18 CASSPGASDEKLFF TGTGCCAGCTCACCTGGGGCTTCGGATGAAAAACTGTTTTTT
. TRBJ2-2 TRBD1 TRBV5-6 CASSFLTGETGELFF TGTGCCAGCAGCTTCCTAACAGGGGAGACCGGGGAGCTGTTTTTT
. TRBJ2-7 TRBD1 TRBV6-1 CANRTGSCEQYF TGTGCCAACCGGACAGGGAGTTGCGAGCAGTACTTC